This is a list of T cell receptor beta chains from one sample in a study of human T cells and chemical hapten exposure. Using its own MiXCR run on the RACE reads, TCRdb lists one record per CDR3 protein. The profile shows roughly 100,000 distinct CDR3 sequences, about 10% of them singletons. The sample taken for sequencing was whole blood. These receptors were taken from a female donor in good health. Some clones in this sample may be carry-over from other donors' samples. Each CDR3 is given with its conserved first and last residue. Each record gives: clone size, J gene, V gene, D gene, CDR3 protein, CDR3 DNA. D genes are given only for firm matches. Size is omitted from some rows. Given values are once, few, many or a class for expanded clones.

>many|TRBJ1-2|TRBV6-2/TRBV6-3|TRBD1
CASRPDRDYGYTF
TGTGCCAGCAGACCCGACAGGGACTATGGCTACACCTTC
>few|TRBJ2-4|TRBV7-9|-
CASSLGQAENIQYF
TGTGCCAGCAGCTTAGGACAGGCCGAAAACATTCAGTACTTC
>few|TRBJ2-5|TRBV24-1|-
CATSDLDTTGQETQYF
TGTGCCACCAGTGATCTTGACACGACAGGCCAAGAGACCCAGTACTTC
>-|TRBJ1-1|TRBV29-1|TRBD1
CSVFTGGLRGTEAFF
TGCAGCGTCTTTACAGGGGGACTTAGGGGCACTGAAGCTTTCTTT
>-|TRBJ2-7|TRBV4-1|TRBD2
CASSLSGTSDNEQYF
TGCGCCAGCAGCCTGTCCGGGACTAGCGATAACGAGCAGTACTTC
>many|TRBJ2-1|TRBV6-2/TRBV6-3|-
CASSPLSSYEQFF
TGTGCCAGCAGTCCCCTTAGCAGTTATGAGCAGTTCTTC
>once|TRBJ2-7|TRBV5-6|-
CASSLVGANEQYF
TGTGCCAGCAGCTTGGTAGGGGCCAACGAGCAGTACTTC
>many|TRBJ1-3|TRBV7-2|-
CASSLENQGGHTIYF
TGTGCCAGCAGCTTAGAGAATCAGGGTGGACACACCATATATTTT
>-|TRBJ2-7|TRBV6-2/TRBV6-3|-
CASSPPGGAYEQYF
TGTGCCAGCAGTCCCCCGGGCGGGGCCTACGAGCAGTACTTC
>-|TRBJ1-2|TRBV27|TRBD1
CASSPRGGGSYGYTF
TGTGCCAGCAGTCCAAGAGGAGGGGGCTCATATGGCTACACCTTC
>many|TRBJ2-1|TRBV6-6|TRBD2
CATSREGGLYNEQFF
TGTGCCACGTCGCGGGAGGGCGGGCTCTACAATGAGCAGTTCTTC
>many|TRBJ2-1|TRBV4-1|-
CASSQDGSSGEQFF
TGCGCCAGCAGCCAAGATGGGAGCTCGGGGGAGCAGTTCTTC
>few|TRBJ1-2|TRBV19|TRBD1
CASIGTGGVYGYTF
TGTGCCAGTATTGGGACAGGGGGAGTCTATGGCTACACCTTC
>-|TRBJ2-3|TRBV6-6|TRBD1
CASRDRGSVDTQYF
TGTGCCAGCAGGGACAGGGGTAGTGTGGATACGCAGTATTTT
>few|TRBJ2-7|TRBV6-2/TRBV6-3|TRBD2
CASIGAGNSYEQYF
TGTGCCAGCATTGGAGCGGGGAACTCCTACGAGCAGTACTTC
>few|TRBJ1-1|TRBV6-5|-
CASRPGSWAEAFF
TGTGCCAGCAGACCCGGGTCCTGGGCTGAAGCTTTCTTT
>-|TRBJ2-7|TRBV11-2|-
CASSFAGSYEQYF
TGTGCCAGCAGCTTTGCAGGGTCCTACGAGCAGTACTTC
>-|TRBJ1-2|TRBV19|-
CASSILGDGYTF
TGTGCCAGTAGTATTCTCGGGGATGGCTACACCTTC
>few|TRBJ2-4|TRBV5-1|-
CASSLGGGPDIQYF
TGCGCCAGCAGCTTAGGGGGAGGGCCGGACATTCAGTACTTC
>many|TRBJ2-1|TRBV5-1|-
CASSPEGQGLFNEQFF
TGCGCCAGCAGCCCCGAGGGGCAGGGGTTATTCAATGAGCAGTTCTTC
>-|TRBJ2-2|TRBV29-1|-
CSAWRMLTGELFF
TGCAGTGCCTGGCGGATGCTCACCGGGGAGCTGTTTTTT
>-|TRBJ2-6|TRBV14|-
CASSQVGSGANVLTF
TGTGCCAGCAGCCAAGTTGGGTCCGGGGCCAACGTCCTGACTTTC
>-|TRBJ2-6|TRBV27|-
CASTDRSGANVLTF
TGTGCCAGTACTGACAGGTCTGGGGCCAACGTCCTGACTTTC
>many|TRBJ1-2|TRBV10-3|-
CAITPDQLLQYGYTF
TGTGCCATCACTCCCGACCAGCTACTCCAGTATGGCTACACCTTC
>-|TRBJ1-3|TRBV5-1|-
CASSLEPSSGNTIYF
TGCGCCAGCAGCTTGGAACCGAGCTCTGGAAACACCATATATTTT
>many|TRBJ2-1|TRBV4-2|TRBD2
CASSQTSGNEQFF
TGTGCCAGCAGCCAGACTAGCGGGAATGAGCAGTTCTTC
>-|TRBJ1-5|TRBV28|-
CASSIWVNVGHNQPQHF
TGTGCCAGCAGTATATGGGTTAACGTCGGTCACAATCAGCCCCAGCATTTT